The rows below give T cell receptor beta chains drawn from one sample of a study of spatial heterogeneity in lung cancer. One entry per CDR3 protein, called by TCRdb with MiXCR from the 5' RACE reads. The sample has roughly 10,000 distinct CDR3 sequences; approximately 5.8% are singletons. The sequencing here drew on PBMCs, taken at surgery. The receptors shown here come from a male donor with early-stage non-small cell lung cancer. The CDR3 runs from the conserved cysteine through the conserved F or W. The D gene is left open where the match is weak. Clone sizes are given selectively: once, few, many, or a class where the clone is expanded.

CASSAGTSGLEQYF	TGCGCCAGCAGCGCCGGGACTAGCGGCCTCGAGCAGTACTTC	medium-sized	TRBV5-1	TRBD2	TRBJ2-7
CSARLTTEAFF	TGCAGTGCTAGACTAACAACTGAAGCTTTCTTT	many	TRBV20-1	-	TRBJ1-1
CSAGNQPQHF	TGCAGTGCAGGTAATCAGCCCCAGCATTTT	-	TRBV20-1	-	TRBJ1-5
CASSLRGAFQETQYF	TGTGCCAGCAGTTTGCGGGGGGCGTTCCAAGAGACCCAGTACTTC	medium-sized	TRBV28	TRBD2	TRBJ2-5
CASSLSYSGRSFRDQYF	TGTGCCAGCAGTTTATCCTACTCGGGACGGAGTTTTAGGGACCAGTACTTC	many	TRBV27	-	TRBJ2-5
CASSKDWTGEDTEAFF	TGTGCCAGCAGCAAAGATTGGACAGGGGAGGACACTGAAGCTTTCTTT	many	TRBV21-1	-	TRBJ1-1
CAISEPDSYNYGYTF	TGTGCCATCAGTGAGCCGGACAGCTATAACTATGGCTACACCTTC	many	TRBV10-3	-	TRBJ1-2
CSATGQEYSPLHF	TGCAGTGCTACGGGACAGGAATATTCACCCCTCCACTTT	medium-sized	TRBV20-1	TRBD1	TRBJ1-6
CASIQSSGGTETQYF	TGTGCCAGCATCCAATCCAGCGGGGGGACAGAGACCCAGTACTTC	many	TRBV3-1	TRBD2	TRBJ2-5
CAISDPDRVDTQYF	TGTGCCATCAGTGACCCGGACAGGGTTGATACGCAGTATTTT	many	TRBV10-3	TRBD1	TRBJ2-3
CSVGTGGPNEQYF	TGCAGCGTCGGGACAGGGGGCCCTAACGAGCAGTACTTC	medium-sized	TRBV29-1	TRBD1	TRBJ2-7
CASSLEAFGTGELFF	TGTGCCAGCAGCTTAGAGGCGTTTGGAACCGGGGAGCTGTTTTTT	-	TRBV11-2	-	TRBJ2-2
CASGLGQGNTEAFF	TGTGCTAGTGGTTTGGGACAGGGGAACACTGAAGCTTTCTTT	few	TRBV12-5	TRBD1	TRBJ1-1
CASSLDVLVFSGNTIYF	TGTGCCAGCAGCTTAGACGTCTTGGTTTTCTCTGGAAACACCATATATTTT	-	TRBV11-1	-	TRBJ1-3
CASKGRETCRAPYEQYF	TGTGCCAGCAAGGGGCGTGAAACGTGCAGGGCGCCCTACGAGCAGTACTTC	-	TRBV3-2	-	TRBJ2-7
CASSPGDYGYTF	TGTGCCAGCAGTCCAGGGGATTATGGCTACACCTTC	many	TRBV6-5	-	TRBJ1-2
CASSLQRRGQYNEQFF	TGCGCCAGCAGTCTACAGCGGCGGGGCCAGTACAATGAGCAGTTCTTC	many	TRBV4-1	-	TRBJ2-1
CAWSREGYEQYF	TGTGCCTGGAGCAGGGAAGGGTACGAGCAGTACTTC	many	TRBV30	-	TRBJ2-7
CASTTGSRNIQYF	TGTGCCAGCACCACGGGGTCTCGGAACATTCAGTACTTC	few	TRBV3-1	-	TRBJ2-4
CASSPARGGEQYF	TGTGCCAGCAGCCCCGCCAGGGGCGGCGAGCAGTACTTC	-	TRBV7-6	-	TRBJ2-7
CSASTGTSGGWTYEQYF	TGCAGTGCTAGCACCGGGACTAGCGGAGGGTGGACCTACGAGCAGTACTTC	many	TRBV20-1	TRBD2	TRBJ2-7
CASSPEVMWSLQYF	TGTGCCAGCAGCCCCGAAGTTATGTGGTCCCTTCAGTACTTC	many	TRBV7-2	-	TRBJ2-4